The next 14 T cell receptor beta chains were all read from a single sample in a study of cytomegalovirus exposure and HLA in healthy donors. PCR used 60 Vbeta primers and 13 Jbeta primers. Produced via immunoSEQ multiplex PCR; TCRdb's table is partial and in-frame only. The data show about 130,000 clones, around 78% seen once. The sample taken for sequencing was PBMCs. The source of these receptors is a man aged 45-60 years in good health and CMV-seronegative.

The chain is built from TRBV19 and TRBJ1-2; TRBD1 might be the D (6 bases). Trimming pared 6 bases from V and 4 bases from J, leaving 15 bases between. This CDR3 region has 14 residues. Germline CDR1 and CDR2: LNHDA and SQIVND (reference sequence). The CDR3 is CASRTGRGGYGYTF. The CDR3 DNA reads TGTGCCAGTAGGACAGGCCGCGGGGGCTATGGCTACACCTTC.

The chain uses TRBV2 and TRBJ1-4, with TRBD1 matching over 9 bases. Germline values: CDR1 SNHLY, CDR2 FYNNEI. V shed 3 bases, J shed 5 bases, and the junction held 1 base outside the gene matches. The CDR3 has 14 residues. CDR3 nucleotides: TGTGCCAGCAGTGATGGGACAGGGAATGAAAAACTGTTTTTT. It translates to CASSDGTGNEKLFF. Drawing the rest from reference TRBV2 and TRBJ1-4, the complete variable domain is EPEVTQTPSHQVTQMGQEVILRCVPISNHLYFYWYRQILGQKVEFLVSFYNNEISEKSEIFDDQFSVERPDGSNFTLKIRSTKLEDSAMYFCASSDGTGNEKLFFGSGTQLSVL.

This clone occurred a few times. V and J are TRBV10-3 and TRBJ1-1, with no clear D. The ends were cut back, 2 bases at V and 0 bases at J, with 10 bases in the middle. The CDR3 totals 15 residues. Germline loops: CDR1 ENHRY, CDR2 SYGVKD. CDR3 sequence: CAISEDIGLNTEAFF. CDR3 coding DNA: TGTGCCATCAGTGAGGACATAGGATTGAACACTGAAGCTTTCTTT.

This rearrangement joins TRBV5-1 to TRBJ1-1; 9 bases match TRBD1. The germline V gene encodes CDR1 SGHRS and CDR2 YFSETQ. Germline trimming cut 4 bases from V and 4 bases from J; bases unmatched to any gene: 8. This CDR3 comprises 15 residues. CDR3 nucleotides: TGCGCCAGCAGCGGGGGACAGGGTGAGGGCACTGAAGCTTTCTTT. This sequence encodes CASSGGQGEGTEAFF.

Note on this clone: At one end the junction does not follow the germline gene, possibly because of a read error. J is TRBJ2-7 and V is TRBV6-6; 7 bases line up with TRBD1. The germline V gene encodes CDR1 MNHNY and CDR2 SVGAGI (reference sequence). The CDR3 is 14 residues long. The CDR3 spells CASSPKTGTDERYF. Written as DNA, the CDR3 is TGTGCCAGCAGTCCCAAGACAGGGACAGACGAGCGGTACTTC.

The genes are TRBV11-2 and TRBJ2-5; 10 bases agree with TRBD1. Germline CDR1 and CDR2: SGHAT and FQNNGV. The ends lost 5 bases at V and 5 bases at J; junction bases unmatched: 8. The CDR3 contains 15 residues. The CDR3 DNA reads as TGTGCCAGCAGCCCAAGACAGGGGGCAGGGGAGACCCAGTACTTC. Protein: CASSPRQGAGETQYF.

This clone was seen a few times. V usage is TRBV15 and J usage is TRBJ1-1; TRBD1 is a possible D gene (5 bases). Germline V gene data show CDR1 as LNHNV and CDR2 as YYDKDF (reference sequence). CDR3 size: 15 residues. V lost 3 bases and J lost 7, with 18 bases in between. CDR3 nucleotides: TGTGCCACCAGCAGCTACCTGGCAGGGCAGAGTGAAGCTTTCTTT. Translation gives CATSSYLAGQSEAFF.

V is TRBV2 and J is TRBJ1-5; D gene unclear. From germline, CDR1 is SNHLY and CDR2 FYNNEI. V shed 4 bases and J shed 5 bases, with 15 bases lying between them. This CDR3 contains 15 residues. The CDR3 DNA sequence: TGTGCCAGCAGTGTCGAGTCCCACGGGGATCAGCCCCAGCATTTT. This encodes CASSVESHGDQPQHF.

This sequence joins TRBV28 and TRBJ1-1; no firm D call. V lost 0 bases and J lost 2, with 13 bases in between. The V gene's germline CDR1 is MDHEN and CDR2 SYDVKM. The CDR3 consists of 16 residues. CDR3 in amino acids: CASSLWTGRINTEAFF. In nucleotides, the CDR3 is TGTGCCAGCAGTTTATGGACCGGCAGGATTAACACTGAAGCTTTCTTT.

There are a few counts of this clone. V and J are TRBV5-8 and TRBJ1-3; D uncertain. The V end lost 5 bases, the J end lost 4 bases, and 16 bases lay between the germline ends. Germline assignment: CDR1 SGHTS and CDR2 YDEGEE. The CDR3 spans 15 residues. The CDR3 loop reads CASSFRMSRGNTIYF. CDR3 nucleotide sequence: TGTGCCAGCAGTTTTAGAATGAGTCGGGGAAACACCATATATTTT.

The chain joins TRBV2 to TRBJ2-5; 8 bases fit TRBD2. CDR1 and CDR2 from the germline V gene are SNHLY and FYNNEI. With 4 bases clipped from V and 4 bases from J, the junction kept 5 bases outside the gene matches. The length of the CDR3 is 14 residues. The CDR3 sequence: CASSGGTRAETQYF. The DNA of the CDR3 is TGTGCCAGCAGTGGGGGGACTAGGGCAGAGACCCAGTACTTC.

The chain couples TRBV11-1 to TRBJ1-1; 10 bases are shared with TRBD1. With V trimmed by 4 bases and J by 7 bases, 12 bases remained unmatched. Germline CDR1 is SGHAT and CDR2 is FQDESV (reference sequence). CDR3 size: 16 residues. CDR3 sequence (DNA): TGTGCCAGCAGCTCCAACTCCCCCGACAGGGGGCTTGAAGCTTTCTTT. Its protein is CASSSNSPDRGLEAFF.

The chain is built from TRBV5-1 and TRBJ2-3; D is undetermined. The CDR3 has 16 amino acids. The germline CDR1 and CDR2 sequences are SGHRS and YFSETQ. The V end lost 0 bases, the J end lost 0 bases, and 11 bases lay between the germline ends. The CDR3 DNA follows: TGCGCCAGCAGCTTGGCAGGCATTCCTAGCACAGATACGCAGTATTTT. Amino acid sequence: CASSLAGIPSTDTQYF.

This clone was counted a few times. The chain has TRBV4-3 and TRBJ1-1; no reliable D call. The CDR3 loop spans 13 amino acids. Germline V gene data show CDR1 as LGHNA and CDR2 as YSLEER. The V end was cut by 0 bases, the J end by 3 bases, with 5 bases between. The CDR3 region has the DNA TGCGCCAGCAGCCAAGAGTCGGACACTGAAGCTTTCTTT. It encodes CASSQESDTEAFF.